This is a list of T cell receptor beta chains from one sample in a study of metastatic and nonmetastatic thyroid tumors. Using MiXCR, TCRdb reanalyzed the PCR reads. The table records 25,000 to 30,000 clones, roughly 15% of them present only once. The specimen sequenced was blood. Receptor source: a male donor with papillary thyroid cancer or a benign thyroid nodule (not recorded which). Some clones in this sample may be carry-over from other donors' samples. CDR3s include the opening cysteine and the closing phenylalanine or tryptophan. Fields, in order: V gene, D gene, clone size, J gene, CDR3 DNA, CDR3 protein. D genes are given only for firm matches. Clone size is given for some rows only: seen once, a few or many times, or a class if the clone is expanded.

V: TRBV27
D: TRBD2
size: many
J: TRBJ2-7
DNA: TGTGCCAGCAGTTTAGGGCGGGAGGGAGGCCTCTACGAGCAGTACTTC
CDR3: CASSLGREGGLYEQYF

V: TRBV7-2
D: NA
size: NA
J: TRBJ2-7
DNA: TGTGCCAGCAACTTAGGCCTAGAAAACTACGAGCAGTACTTC
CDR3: CASNLGLENYEQYF

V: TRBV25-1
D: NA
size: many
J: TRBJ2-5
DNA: TGTGCCAGCAGGGCGGGGGAGACCCAGTACTTC
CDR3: CASRAGETQYF

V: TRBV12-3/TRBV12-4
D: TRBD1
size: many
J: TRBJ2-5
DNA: TGTGCCAGCAGACAAACGGGACAGGGAGAGACCCAGTACTTC
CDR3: CASRQTGQGETQYF

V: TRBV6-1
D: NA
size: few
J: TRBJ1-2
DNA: TGTGCCAGCAGTGAGGAGGACGGGGCATACTATGGCTACACCTTC
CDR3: CASSEEDGAYYGYTF

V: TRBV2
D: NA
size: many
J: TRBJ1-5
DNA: TGTGCCAGCAGTGTCAAGGGGGGCGATCAGCCCCAGCATTTT
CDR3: CASSVKGGDQPQHF

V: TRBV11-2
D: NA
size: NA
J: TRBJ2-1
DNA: TGTGCCAGCAGCTTAAACGCAGCTACAAACAATGAGCAGTTCTTC
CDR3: CASSLNAATNNEQFF

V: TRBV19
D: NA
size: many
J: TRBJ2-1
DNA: TGTGCCACCCTCGAGGGCGGGCAGCAGTTCTTC
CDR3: CATLEGGQQFF

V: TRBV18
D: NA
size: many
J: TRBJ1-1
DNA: TGTGCCAGCTCACCGGCTGAGAGTTCAGCTTTCTTT
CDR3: CASSPAESSAFF

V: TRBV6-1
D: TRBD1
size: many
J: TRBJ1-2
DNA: TGTGCCAGCAGTTTGGACAGGGCTGGCGACTATGGCTACACCTTC
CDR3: CASSLDRAGDYGYTF

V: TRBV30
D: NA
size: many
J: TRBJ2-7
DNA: TGTGCCTGGGCAGAATTGCACCACGAGCAGTACTTC
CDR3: CAWAELHHEQYF

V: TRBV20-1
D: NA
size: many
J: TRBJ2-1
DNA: TGCAGTGCTCAACGCGGGTCTTCCTACAATGAGCAGTTCTTC
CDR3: CSAQRGSSYNEQFF

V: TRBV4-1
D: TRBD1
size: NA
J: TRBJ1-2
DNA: TGCGCCAGCCGCCCAGCTTTGGAGGGGGCTTATGGCTACACCTTC
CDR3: CASRPALEGAYGYTF

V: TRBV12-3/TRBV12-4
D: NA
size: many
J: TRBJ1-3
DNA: TGTGCCAGCAGTTTAACGGGTTTTACTGGAAACACCATATATTTT
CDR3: CASSLTGFTGNTIYF

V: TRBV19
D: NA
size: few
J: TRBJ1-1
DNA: TGTGCCAGTAGTATGGAACGGTCTAACACTGAAGCTTTCTTT
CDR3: CASSMERSNTEAFF

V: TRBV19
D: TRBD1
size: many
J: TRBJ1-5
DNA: TGTGCCAGTAGTACCAGTTCAGGGGGAAGCAATCAGCCCCAGCATTTT
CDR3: CASSTSSGGSNQPQHF

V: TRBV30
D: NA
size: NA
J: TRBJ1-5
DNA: TGTGCCTGGAGTGCAGATAGCAATCAGCCCCAGCATTTT
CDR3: CAWSADSNQPQHF

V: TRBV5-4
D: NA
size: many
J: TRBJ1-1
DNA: TGTGCCAGCAGCTTGGCACCGATCGGTACGATGAACACTGAAGCTTTCTTT
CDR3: CASSLAPIGTMNTEAFF

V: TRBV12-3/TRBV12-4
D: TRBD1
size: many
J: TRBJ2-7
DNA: TGTGCCAGCAGTCCCGACAGGGCCTACGAGCAGTACTTC
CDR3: CASSPDRAYEQYF

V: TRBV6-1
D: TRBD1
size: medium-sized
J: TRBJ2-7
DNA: TGTGCCACTAACGAGTACAGGGGGGTATACGAGCAGTACTTC
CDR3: CATNEYRGVYEQYF

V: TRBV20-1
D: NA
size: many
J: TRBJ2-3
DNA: TGCAGTGCCAGGGACCCCTGGGATACGCAGTATTTT
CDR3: CSARDPWDTQYF

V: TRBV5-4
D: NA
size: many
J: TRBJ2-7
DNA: TGTGCCAGCAGCCCCCCCGACAGGACCTACGAGCAGTACTTC
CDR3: CASSPPDRTYEQYF

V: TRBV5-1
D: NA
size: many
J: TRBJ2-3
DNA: TGCGCCAGCAGCTTAGGAATTCACACAGATACGCAGTATTTT
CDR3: CASSLGIHTDTQYF

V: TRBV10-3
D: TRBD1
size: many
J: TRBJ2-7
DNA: TGTGCCATCAGTGAGTCCCCACAGGGGACCTACGAGCAGTACTTC
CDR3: CAISESPQGTYEQYF